These 3 T cell receptor beta chains originate from one sample sequenced in a study of molecular identifiers for immune sequencing clone quantification. TCRdb re-analysed the PCR reads in MiXCR, keeping a single row per CDR3 protein. The data show about 640,000 distinct CDR3 sequences, around 20% seen once. The material sequenced was naive CD8+ T cells from blood, with Jurkat cell RNA spiked in. As for subset: FACS-sorted CD8+CD4-CCR7+CD45RA+ naive T cells. These receptors all come from a human donor in good health. Some libraries in this study had Jurkat cell RNA spiked in.

The V and J genes are TRBV19 and TRBJ1-5; no clear D gene. With 3 bases removed from V and 4 bases from J, the gap between germline ends came to 7 bases. From germline, CDR1 is LNHDA and CDR2 SQIVND (reference sequence). The CDR3 has 13 amino acids. The CDR3 loop is CASSIQANQPQHF. The CDR3 nucleotides are TGTGCCAGTAGTATCCAGGCGAATCAGCCCCAGCATTTT.

The table lists this clonotype with many counts. This chain connects TRBV5-5 to TRBJ2-3; TRBD2 matches at 7 bases. The CDR3 contains 16 residues. The germline CDR1 and CDR2 sequences are SGHKS and YYEKEE (reference sequence). Losses at the gene ends were 2 bases for V and 0 bases for J; bases not matched to a gene: 6. The CDR3 here is CASSFGEGSSTDTQYF. DNA for the CDR3: TGTGCCAGCAGCTTTGGGGAGGGGTCTAGCACAGATACGCAGTATTTT.

The chain combines TRBV30 with TRBJ1-6, with 7 nucleotides matching TRBD1. The CDR3 length is 15 residues. Trimming at V came to 7 bases and at J to 7 bases, leaving 13 bases not matched to a gene. The germline CDR1 and CDR2 sequences are GTSNPN and SVGIG (reference sequence). This CDR3 is CAYLEGAQGNSPLHF. CDR3 DNA sequence: TGTGCCTATCTCGAGGGGGCGCAAGGGAATTCACCCCTCCACTTT.